The rows below give T cell receptor beta chains drawn from one sample of a study of blood T cell repertoires in COVID-19. The repertoire was sequenced with immunoSEQ multiplex PCR; TCRdb's copy has only in-frame clones and lacks some. The profile shows roughly 190,000 clones, 85% to 95% of them singletons. The sample was peripheral blood. The receptors here all came from a man aged 25 to 40 with COVID-19, enrolled during active disease. Each CDR3 is given with its conserved first and last residue. The D gene is left open where the match is weak. A clone size is listed for some rows: how often the clone was seen (once, few, many), or a class if it is expanded.

J	size	V	D	CDR3	DNA
TRBJ2-1	.	TRBV11-3	TRBD2	CASSALAGAPRYEQFF	TGTGCCAGCAGCGCCTTAGCGGGGGCACCCCGTTATGAGCAGTTCTTC
TRBJ1-2	few	TRBV7-2	.	CASSLASEAGYGYTF	TGTGCCAGCAGCTTAGCTTCGGAGGCGGGCTATGGCTACACCTTC
TRBJ2-2	.	TRBV19	.	CASSPLGGTGELFF	TGTGCCAGTAGTCCCCTCGGGGGCACCGGGGAGCTGTTTTTT
TRBJ1-1	.	TRBV12-3/TRBV12-4	.	CASSPGGFTEAFF	TGTGCCAGCAGCCCGGGTGGGTTCACTGAAGCTTTCTTT
TRBJ1-6	few	TRBV18	.	CASSPRADNSPLHF	TGTGCCAGCTCACCACGGGCAGATAATTCACCCCTCCACTTT
TRBJ1-5	once	TRBV18	TRBD1	CASSPRQGLDQPQHF	TGTGCCAGCTCACCTCGACAGGGTCTGGATCAGCCCCAGCATTTT
TRBJ1-3	.	TRBV2	TRBD1	CASSIDRVSGNTIYF	TGTGCCAGCAGTATAGACAGGGTTTCTGGAAACACCATATATTTT
TRBJ2-2	.	TRBV19	.	CASSPRDHTGELFF	TGTGCCAGTAGTCCGCGGGATCACACCGGGGAGCTGTTTTTT
TRBJ1-6	.	TRBV6-6	TRBD1	CASSTDRGVGPTRSHSPLHF	TGTGCCAGCAGCACGGACAGGGGAGTTGGTCCTACCCGGTCCCATTCACCCCTCCACTTT
TRBJ1-1	once	TRBV7-2	TRBD1	CASSRTGGQGAPGTEAFF	TGTGCCAGCAGCAGGACCGGGGGACAGGGGGCCCCCGGTACTGAAGCTTTCTTT
TRBJ2-2	.	TRBV7-3	TRBD2	CASSLGGGGAGTGELFF	TGTGCCAGCAGCTTAGGTGGCGGGGGGGCTGGCACCGGGGAGCTGTTTTTT
TRBJ1-2	.	TRBV5-1	.	CASSPTGTSTVVHYGYTF	TGCGCCAGCAGCCCAACCGGGACATCAACAGTCGTCCACTATGGCTACACCTTC
TRBJ1-1	.	TRBV11-3	.	CASSFGTPNTEAFF	TGTGCCAGCAGCTTCGGGACACCGAACACTGAAGCTTTCTTT
TRBJ2-5	.	TRBV7-9	.	CASSLGPHDSQETQYF	TGTGCCAGCAGCTTAGGCCCCCACGACAGTCAGGAGACCCAGTACTTC
TRBJ1-1	.	TRBV6-5	.	CASPKPGIDTEAFF	TGTGCCAGCCCTAAGCCAGGGATCGACACTGAAGCTTTCTTT
TRBJ1-4	once	TRBV14	.	CASSQWERRADEKLFF	TGTGCCAGCAGCCAATGGGAGAGACGGGCTGATGAAAAACTGTTTTTT
TRBJ1-4	.	TRBV6-5	.	CASSSRQRHLYGKLFF	TGTGCCAGCAGTTCCCGACAGAGGCACTTGTATGGGAAACTGTTTTTT
TRBJ2-1	.	TRBV6-6	.	CASSYVAHSYNEQFF	TGTGCCAGCAGTTACGTGGCCCACTCCTACAATGAGCAGTTCTTC
TRBJ1-5	.	TRBV12-5	.	CASAPRGQRNQPQHF	TGTGCTAGTGCCCCTAGAGGACAGCGCAATCAGCCCCAGCATTTT
TRBJ2-7	.	TRBV10-3	TRBD2	CARTGGAGQYF	TGTGCCAGAACGGGGGGGGCCGGGCAGTACTTC
TRBJ1-1	.	TRBV19	TRBD1	CASRTNPDYRGWDTEAFF	TGTGCCAGTAGAACGAATCCGGACTACAGGGGCTGGGACACTGAAGCTTTCTTT
TRBJ1-2	.	TRBV5-1	TRBD1	CASSLGTGRNGYTF	TGCGCCAGCAGCTTAGGGACAGGGAGGAATGGCTACACCTTC
TRBJ1-2	once	TRBV6-5	.	CASNPGNYGYTF	TGTGCCAGCAACCCGGGGAACTATGGCTACACCTTC
TRBJ1-1	.	TRBV27	TRBD1	CASRLQGVNTEAFF	TGTGCCAGCAGATTACAGGGGGTGAACACTGAAGCTTTCTTT
TRBJ1-1	.	TRBV5-1	TRBD1	CASSPTTGGETEAFF	TGCGCCAGCAGCCCTACAACAGGGGGCGAAACTGAAGCTTTCTTT
TRBJ1-4	.	TRBV6-5	.	CASKGSGEKLFF	TGTGCCAGCAAGGGCAGCGGGGAAAAACTGTTTTTT
TRBJ1-1	.	TRBV30	TRBD1	CAWKGQGVAEAFF	TGTGCCTGGAAGGGCCAGGGGGTCGCTGAAGCTTTCTTT
TRBJ1-3	.	TRBV9	.	CASSERAFGSSGNTIYF	TGTGCCAGCAGCGAGAGAGCCTTTGGGAGCTCTGGAAACACCATATATTTT
TRBJ1-5	.	TRBV5-1	TRBD1	CASSLGDRGSKQPQHF	TGCGCCAGCAGCTTGGGGGACAGGGGGTCGAAGCAGCCCCAGCATTTT
TRBJ2-4	.	TRBV30	.	CAWSVGQGLAKNIQYF	TGTGCCTGGAGTGTAGGGCAGGGCCTAGCCAAAAACATTCAGTACTTC
TRBJ1-4	once	TRBV4-2	TRBD1	CASSQIGTGGKSDSEKLFF	TGTGCCAGCAGCCAGATAGGGACAGGGGGCAAATCTGATAGTGAAAAACTGTTTTTT
TRBJ2-1	.	TRBV7-2	TRBD1	CASSSGQGGTYNEQFF	TGTGCCAGCAGCTCAGGACAGGGAGGAACCTACAATGAGCAGTTCTTC
TRBJ1-2	.	TRBV14	.	CASSPAGYGYTF	TGTGCCAGCAGCCCCGCAGGCTATGGCTACACCTTC
TRBJ1-4	.	TRBV5-1	.	CASSVVAGGEEKLFF	TGCGCCAGCAGCGTGGTAGCGGGCGGCGAGGAAAAACTGTTTTTT
TRBJ2-2	.	TRBV5-1	TRBD1	CASSSGTGPNTGELFF	TGCGCCAGCAGCTCGGGGACAGGGCCGAACACCGGGGAGCTGTTTTTT